These T cell receptor beta chains were read from a single sample in a study of human T cells and chemical hapten exposure. TCRdb processed the RACE reads anew with MiXCR; each CDR3 protein has one entry. Among around 260,000 distinct CDR3 sequences listed, approximately 8.4% were seen once. Sample: whole blood, taken in connection with sensitization to the hapten diphenylcyclopropenone (DPC). The receptors originated from a woman aged 40 to 50 with alopecia areata. Some clones in this sample may be carry-over from other donors' samples. Both conserved end residues are part of each CDR3. A D gene is named only where the DNA matches it firmly. Where a row states a size, it is once, few, many or the class of an expanded clone; other rows omit it.

j_call,v_call,clone_size,d_call,cdr3_nt,cdr3_aa
TRBJ2-1,TRBV20-1,few,.,TGCAGTGCCCAGGACAGTCACCGACCCTACAATGAGCAGTTCTTC,CSAQDSHRPYNEQFF
TRBJ1-5,TRBV28,.,.,TGTGCCAGCCGTGTGACTCAGGCGGAGAATCAGCCCCAGCATTTT,CASRVTQAENQPQHF
TRBJ1-1,TRBV12-3/TRBV12-4,medium-sized,.,TGTGCCAGCAGAAGGGGACACCTGAACACTGAAGCTTTCTTT,CASRRGHLNTEAFF
TRBJ2-7,TRBV28,few,.,TGTGCCAGCAGCCGGTTCCCCTACGAGCAGTACTTC,CASSRFPYEQYF
TRBJ2-1,TRBV5-1,.,TRBD2,TGCGCCAGCAGCTTGGCTAGCGGGGGGGACGATGAGCAGTTCTTC,CASSLASGGDDEQFF
TRBJ1-2,TRBV10-2,few,.,TGCGCCAGCACTGAAGGTTACGGCGGGAACTATGGCTACACCTTC,CASTEGYGGNYGYTF
TRBJ1-1,TRBV6-5,.,.,TGTGCCAGCATTACGTCCGGGATGAACACTGAAGCTTTCTTT,CASITSGMNTEAFF
TRBJ2-1,TRBV20-1,few,TRBD2,TGCAGTGCTAGAGCCCCGGGAGGGATAAATGAGCAGTTCTTC,CSARAPGGINEQFF
TRBJ2-7,TRBV7-2,.,.,TGTGCCAGCAGCTTAGCGCGTAGTAGCGGTAGCTCCTACGAGCAGTACTTC,CASSLARSSGSSYEQYF
TRBJ1-5,TRBV6-1,.,.,TGTGCCAGCAGGGCCCCCGGGACATCCAATCAGCCCCAGCATTTT,CASRAPGTSNQPQHF
TRBJ2-1,TRBV28,.,TRBD2,TGTGCCAGCAGTAAGGGGGTAGCGGGAGCTAACGGGCAGTTCTTC,CASSKGVAGANGQFF
TRBJ1-5,TRBV6-2/TRBV6-3,few,.,TGTGCCAGCAGTTACGGGTTGACCCGTAATCAGCCCCAGCATTTT,CASSYGLTRNQPQHF
TRBJ1-5,TRBV5-5,many,.,TGTGCCAGCAGCCGGGGGCAGGACTATCAGCCCCAGCATTTT,CASSRGQDYQPQHF
TRBJ2-7,TRBV25-1,many,.,TGTGCCAGCAGAGGGGCGGCTTCCTACGAGCAGTACTTC,CASRGAASYEQYF
TRBJ2-1,TRBV20-1,few,TRBD2,TGCAGTGCTAGAGATACCAATAGCGGGAGGGCCTCGCGCTCCTACAATGAGCAGTTCTTC,CSARDTNSGRASRSYNEQFF
TRBJ2-5,TRBV11-2,.,.,TGTGCCAGCAGCTTAGGGGTTTTGCAGGGAGCTCCCACCCGTCAAGAGACCCAGTACTTC,CASSLGVLQGAPTRQETQYF
TRBJ2-1,TRBV7-2,few,TRBD2,TGTGCCAGCAGCTTAGTGGGGACTAGCGGGAGGGGTGAGCAGTTCTTC,CASSLVGTSGRGEQFF
TRBJ1-1,TRBV20-1,few,.,TGCAGTGCTCCCCGCGGGGTCAGGCAGAGAGCTTTCTTT,CSAPRGVRQRAFF
TRBJ1-6,TRBV27,.,.,TGTGCCAGCACTCCTGGAGGGGGTTCACCCCTCCACTTT,CASTPGGGSPLHF
TRBJ2-3,TRBV12-3/TRBV12-4,.,.,TGTGCCAGCAGTTTCTCTCTGGTTGGAGGCACAGATACGCAGTATTTT,CASSFSLVGGTDTQYF
TRBJ2-1,TRBV5-1,many,.,TGCGCCAGCAGCCTGCGGAGGGCGGTCTACAATGAGCAGTTCTTC,CASSLRRAVYNEQFF
TRBJ2-7,TRBV5-6,.,TRBD2,TGTGCCAGCAGCGCCCGCCGCGGGACACCCCAACTAGCGGTTACCTACGAGCAGTACTTC,CASSARRGTPQLAVTYEQYF
TRBJ2-3,TRBV7-2,.,.,TGTGCCAGCAGCTCGAGGACCCAGTGGGGAGATACGCAGTATTTT,CASSSRTQWGDTQYF
TRBJ1-1,TRBV28,few,TRBD1,TGTGCCAGCAGTTTCCCGGACAGGGCGAACACTGAAGCTTTCTTT,CASSFPDRANTEAFF
TRBJ2-7,TRBV11-1,.,.,TGTGCCAGCAGCTTAGCGGAGTGGAAGGGGTCCGAGCAGTACTTC,CASSLAEWKGSEQYF
TRBJ2-2,TRBV7-9,.,.,TGTGCCAGCAGCGCCCTAAGGGCCAGTTCAACCGGGGAGCTGTTTTTT,CASSALRASSTGELFF
TRBJ2-7,TRBV4-3,few,.,TGCGCCAGCAGCCAGACGGTGTCCTACGAGCAGTACTTC,CASSQTVSYEQYF
TRBJ1-1,TRBV29-1,few,TRBD1,TGCAGCGTTGAGGAGACAGGGGTGAACACTGAAGCTTTCTTT,CSVEETGVNTEAFF
TRBJ2-2,TRBV9,many,.,TGTGCCAGCAGCGTCGGCGGGGTGAACACCGGGGAGCTGTTTTTT,CASSVGGVNTGELFF
TRBJ2-5,TRBV11-2,.,.,TGTGCCAGCAGCCGCCTTTGGGGGAGCCCTCAAGAGACCCAGTACTTC,CASSRLWGSPQETQYF
TRBJ1-2,TRBV5-1,.,TRBD1,TGCGCCAGCAGCCTAGGACAGGGAAGTAGGGATGGCTACACCTTC,CASSLGQGSRDGYTF
TRBJ2-7,TRBV6-2/TRBV6-3,many,.,TGTGCCAGCCGTGGAGGAGACCGATCCTACGAGCAGTACTTC,CASRGGDRSYEQYF
TRBJ2-7,TRBV25-1,once,.,TGTGCCAGCAGCCGGGCTGGACAGCACTACGAGCAGTACTTC,CASSRAGQHYEQYF
TRBJ2-3,TRBV7-9,.,TRBD2,TGTGCCAGCAGCTTATTCGCGGGAGGTACAGATACGCAGTATTTT,CASSLFAGGTDTQYF
TRBJ2-4,TRBV9,.,TRBD2,TGTGCCAGCAGCGTCGGACTAGCGGGAGTAGACATTCAGTACTTC,CASSVGLAGVDIQYF
TRBJ2-7,TRBV6-2/TRBV6-3,few,.,TGTGCCAGCATGCTGGGTTTCGGGAGTCACTACTACGAGCAGTACTTC,CASMLGFGSHYYEQYF
TRBJ2-3,TRBV20-1,.,TRBD2,TGCAGTGCTATAGGAACCTCCGGACTAGCGGGGAGCACAGATACGCAGTATTTT,CSAIGTSGLAGSTDTQYF
TRBJ1-5,TRBV6-2/TRBV6-3,many,.,TGTGCCAGCAGGAAGGGGGGCCAGCCCCAGCATTTT,CASRKGGQPQHF
TRBJ2-1,TRBV7-2,.,.,TGTGCCAGCAGCCCTGGAAGGGGTTGGGATGAGCAGTTCTTC,CASSPGRGWDEQFF
TRBJ1-2,TRBV6-5,.,.,TGTGCCAGCAGTCTGGGGAGATTCTATGGCTACACCTTC,CASSLGRFYGYTF
TRBJ2-3,TRBV4-1,few,.,TGCGCCAGCAGCCACCTCTTCCAGGGGACCAGCACAGATACGCAGTATTTT,CASSHLFQGTSTDTQYF
TRBJ1-1,TRBV6-1,few,.,TGTGCCAGCATGGTTCATTCACCCACTGAAGCTTTCTTT,CASMVHSPTEAFF
TRBJ2-3,TRBV6-1,few,.,TGTGCCACGCGGTTCCCTAGCACAGATACGCAGTATTTT,CATRFPSTDTQYF
TRBJ2-7,TRBV14,.,.,TGTGCCAGCAGCCCCATCCGGGATGGTGAGCAGTACTTC,CASSPIRDGEQYF
TRBJ1-4,TRBV10-3,.,TRBD1,TGTGCCATCAGAAAAGGGACAGGGGCTAATGAAAAACTGTTTTTT,CAIRKGTGANEKLFF
TRBJ2-3,TRBV7-3,few,TRBD2,TGTGCCAGCAGCTTAAACCCCACAATAGCGGGAGATACGCAGTATTTT,CASSLNPTIAGDTQYF
TRBJ1-1,TRBV20-1,.,.,TGCAGTGCTAGAGTCGTGAACACTGAAGCTTTCTTT,CSARVVNTEAFF
TRBJ2-5,TRBV20-1,few,.,TGCAGTGCTAGAGATCCCCGGCTGACTAGAGGCCAAGAGACCCAGTACTTC,CSARDPRLTRGQETQYF
TRBJ2-1,TRBV7-3,few,.,TGTGCCAGCAGCCTTGGAAGCAACAATGAGCAGTTCTTC,CASSLGSNNEQFF
TRBJ2-1,TRBV12-5,.,TRBD1,TGTGCTAGTGGGTCGCCGGGACAGGGGGACAATGAGCAGTTCTTC,CASGSPGQGDNEQFF